These 25 T cell receptor beta chains came from one sample sequenced in a study of blood T cell repertoires in COVID-19. Sequencing was performed with immunoSEQ multiplex PCR; in TCRdb, only in-frame clones are kept and a portion is missing. The sample yields 150,000 to 200,000 clones, approximately 83% seen once. Input material: peripheral blood. Source of these receptors: a woman older than 75 with active or convalescent COVID-19.

This rearrangement joins TRBV10-1 to TRBJ1-1; perhaps TRBD1 as D (6 bases). The CDR3 covers 13 residues. The ends were cut back, 4 bases at V and 11 bases at J, with 17 bases in the middle. Germline values: CDR1 WNHNN, CDR2 SYGVQD (reference sequence). Here the CDR3 reads CASSVWTEGSAFF. DNA for the CDR3: TGCGCCAGCAGTGTTTGGACAGAAGGGTCTGCTTTCTTT.

This clone came up once. The V call is TRBV9, the J call TRBJ2-2; tentatively, D is TRBD1 (7 bases). CDR1 is SGDLS, CDR2 YYNGEE, per germline. CDR3 length: 15 residues. V was pared by 2 bases and J by 4 bases, with 12 bases between. In DNA, the CDR3 is TGTGCCAGCAGCGTTGTTCAGGGGGGCACCGGGGAGCTGTTTTTT. This sequence encodes CASSVVQGGTGELFF.

This chain connects TRBV7-9 to TRBJ1-2; 7 bases match TRBD1. Per germline, CDR1 SEHNR and CDR2 FQNEAQ (reference sequence). This CDR3 contains 16 residues. V was pared by 5 bases and J by 4 bases, with 13 bases of the junction left unmatched. CDR3 nucleotide sequence: TGTGCCAGCAGCGCCCGGGGGAAGGGGGCTTCCTATGGCTACACCTTC. Translation gives CASSARGKGASYGYTF.

V gene TRBV30 combines with J gene TRBJ2-1; D ambiguous. V dropped 0 bases and J dropped 8 bases, with 8 bases sitting between them. The CDR3 has 12 residues. CDR1 is GTSNPN and CDR2 is SVGIG in the germline V gene (reference sequence). This chain's CDR3 is CAWSVLTDEQFF. CDR3 DNA sequence: TGTGCCTGGAGTGTCTTAACAGATGAGCAGTTCTTC. Drawing the rest from reference TRBV30 and TRBJ2-1, the complete variable domain is SQTIHQWPATLVQPVGSPLSLECTVEGTSNPNLYWYRQAAGRGLQLLFYSVGIGQISSEVPQNLSASRPQDRQFILSSKKLLLSDSGFYLCAWSVLTDEQFFGPGTRLTVL.

The sample holds one count of this clone. The chain couples TRBV18 to TRBJ1-5, with TRBD1 matching over 10 bases. Germline CDR1 KGHSH, CDR2 LQKENI. The CDR3 covers 14 residues. The J segment lost 6 bases and the V segment lost 6 bases, leaving 5 bases of the junction unmatched. The CDR3 bases are TGTGCCAGCTCCCCTGGACAGGGGGGTCAGCCCCAGCATTTT. Its translation is CASSPGQGGQPQHF.

The chain joins TRBV4-3 to TRBJ1-2, with D possibly matching TRBD1 (6 bases). The V end was cut by 1 base, the J end by 0 bases, with 9 bases between. CDR3 length: 15 amino acids. The germline V gene encodes CDR1 LGHNA and CDR2 YSLEER. In DNA form, the CDR3 reads TGCGCCAGCAGCCAAGCGAGGACAGCTAACTATGGCTACACCTTC. Amino acids: CASSQARTANYGYTF.

This clone was found a few times. The chain is built from TRBV12-5 and TRBJ1-6; 8 positions match TRBD1. After removal of 8 bases from V and 6 bases from J, the junction contained 3 bases not matched to a gene. CDR1 and CDR2 (germline): LGHNT, FRNRAP. The CDR3 runs to 13 residues. The CDR3 coding sequence is TGTGCTAGTTCAGGGACAGGTAATTCACCCCTCCACTTT. Translating gives CASSGTGNSPLHF.

The CDR3, as DNA: TGTGCCAGCAGTTTAGGTATGCGTATCAACACTGAAGCTTTCTTT. This gives the protein CASSLGMRINTEAFF. The J gene is TRBJ1-1, the V gene TRBV27, with D unclear. The CDR3 is 15 residues long. The V end lost 2 bases, the J end lost 2 bases, and 12 bases lay between the germline ends. The V gene's germline CDR1 is MNHEY and CDR2 SMNVEV (reference sequence).

V gene TRBV9 combines with J gene TRBJ2-1; D is perhaps TRBD2 (6 bases). The length of the CDR3 is 15 residues. Trimming took off 0 bases at V and 4 bases at J, with 11 bases between the two ends. Germline V gene sequence: CDR1 SGDLS, CDR2 YYNGEE. CDR3 bases: TGTGCCAGCAGCGTAGGGCCGGGGGAATACAATGAGCAGTTCTTC. Translation gives CASSVGPGEYNEQFF.

The rearrangement uses TRBV3-1 (or the pseudogene TRBV3-2) and TRBJ2-7, with TRBD1 identical over 8 bases. Per germline, CDR1 LGHDT and CDR2 YNNKEL (reference sequence). J lost 0 bases, V lost 5 bases, and 6 bases had no gene match. There are 15 residues in the CDR3. The CDR3 loop is CASSARTGPSYEQYF. CDR3 coding DNA: TGTGCCAGCAGCGCCCGGACAGGGCCCTCCTACGAGCAGTACTTC.

The rearrangement uses TRBV3-1 (or the pseudogene TRBV3-2) and TRBJ1-5; no firm D call. Germline CDR1 reads LGHDT; CDR2 reads YNNKEL (reference sequence). Between the trimmed V and J ends, which lost 4 bases and 5 bases, there was a span of 12 bases. CDR3 length: 14 residues. CDR3 bases: TGTGCCAGCAGCCCCGCGGGCGGAGATCAGCCCCAGCATTTT. It yields the protein CASSPAGGDQPQHF.

This rearrangement joins TRBV7-2 to TRBJ1-6; 7 bases match TRBD1. After removal of 2 bases from V and 6 bases from J, the junction contained 4 bases not matched to a gene. Germline V gene data show CDR1 as SGHTA and CDR2 as FQGNSA. The CDR3 consists of 15 residues. The CDR3 protein is CASSLSGTVNSPLHF. The DNA for the CDR3 is TGTGCCAGCAGCTTATCCGGGACAGTTAATTCACCCCTCCACTTT.

The chain links TRBV7-9 to TRBJ2-3; D gene unclear. This CDR3 is 16 amino acids long. CDR1 SEHNR and CDR2 FQNEAQ come from the germline V gene (reference sequence). V lost 4 bases and J 0 bases, leaving 14 bases between the germline ends. CDR3 bases: TGTGCCAGCAGCTCGCTCCGCATCGGTAGCACAGATACGCAGTATTTT. Translating it yields CASSSLRIGSTDTQYF.

The chain employs TRBV6-5 and TRBJ1-6, with 10 bases matching TRBD1. Germline lookup yields CDR1 MNHEY and CDR2 SVGAGI. J lost 14 bases, V lost 6 bases, and 13 bases had no gene match. This CDR3 spans 15 amino acids. CDR3 in DNA: TGTGCCAGCAGCCCCGGGACAGGGGAAGTAGGGTCCCTCCACTTT. Protein sequence: CASSPGTGEVGSLHF.

This chain uses TRBV6-6 with TRBJ1-1; D might be TRBD1 (6 bases). The CDR3 has 16 amino acids. Germline CDR1 is MNHNY and CDR2 is SVGAGI (reference sequence). V dropped 5 bases and J dropped 1 base, with 17 bases sitting between them. The CDR3 loop reads CASSPQAGVGNTEAFF. The CDR3 DNA reads TGTGCCAGCAGTCCCCAGGCAGGGGTGGGGAACACTGAAGCTTTCTTT.

The chain carries TRBV4-1 and TRBJ1-2; TRBD1 is a possible D gene (6 bases). Per the germline V gene, CDR1 is MGHRA and CDR2 is YSYEKL. The germline V and J ends were trimmed by 8 bases and 2 bases, with 33 bases remaining between them. This CDR3 is 20 amino acids long. The DNA of the CDR3 is TGCGCCAGCCAAGTAAACCAAGAAAGGAGAACAGGGATCAGGAACTATGGCTACACCTTC. Translated, it gives CASQVNQERRTGIRNYGYTF.

The genes are TRBV5-1 and TRBJ1-2; the D is unclear. Trimming removed 4 bases from V and 6 bases from J, with 19 bases in between. The germline V gene encodes CDR1 SGHRS and CDR2 YFSETQ. The CDR3 spans 15 residues. The CDR3 loop reads CASSPFDPRGNGYTF. Written as DNA, the CDR3 is TGCGCCAGCAGCCCCTTTGACCCCCGAGGGAATGGCTACACCTTC. Full variable domain (remainder filled in from reference TRBV5-1 and TRBJ1-2): KAGVTQTPRYLIKTRGQQVTLSCSPISGHRSVSWYQQTPGQGLQFLFEYFSETQRNKGNFPGRFSGRQFSNSRSEMNVSTLELGDSALYLCASSPFDPRGNGYTFGSGTRLTVV.

The table lists this clone with a count of one. J is TRBJ1-1 and V is TRBV19, with 10 nucleotides matching TRBD1. The CDR3 runs 16 residues. In germline, CDR1 is LNHDA, CDR2 SQIVND (reference sequence). V gave up 7 bases and J gave up 0 bases; unmatched junction bases: 8. The CDR3 loop is CASTRTGGTMNTEAFF. The CDR3 DNA reads TGTGCCAGTACTCGGACAGGGGGAACGATGAACACTGAAGCTTTCTTT. Drawing the rest from reference TRBV19 and TRBJ1-1, the complete variable domain is DGGITQSPKYLFRKEGQNVTLSCEQNLNHDAMYWYRQDPGQGLRLIYYSQIVNDFQKGDIAEGYSVSREKKESFPLTVTSAQKNPTAFYLCASTRTGGTMNTEAFFGQGTRLTVV.

The genes are TRBV7-2 and TRBJ2-5; TRBD1 matches 11 bases. V dropped 4 bases and J dropped 5; count of bases not matched to a gene: 9. Germline assignment: CDR1 SGHTA and CDR2 FQGNSA. The CDR3 loop spans 16 amino acids. The CDR3 DNA follows: TGTGCCAGCAGCTCCGTAGGACAGGGGGCTTTGGAGACCCAGTACTTC. Encoded protein: CASSSVGQGALETQYF.

On this clone: The junction does not match germline at one end; this may be a read error. The V gene is TRBV5-1, the J gene TRBJ1-4; the D gene is possibly TRBD1 (5 bases). CDR3 length: 17 amino acids. CDR1 and CDR2 from the germline V gene are SGHRS and YFSETQ. The CDR3 bases are TGCGCCGGCAGCTCGGGGGACCTCTACTCCCGGGATGAAAAACTGTTTTTT. This encodes CAGSSGDLYSRDEKLFF.

This chain uses TRBV5-1 with TRBJ1-1, with unresolved D. V was cut by 0 bases and J by 7 bases, with 10 bases left in between. Germline loops: CDR1 SGHRS, CDR2 YFSETQ. The CDR3 runs 13 residues. In DNA form, the CDR3 reads TGCGCCAGCAGCTTGGCCGGAACAGTTGAAGCTTTCTTT. Its protein product is CASSLAGTVEAFF.

This chain joins TRBV5-1 and TRBJ1-4, with a tentative D call TRBD1 (6 bases). The CDR3 totals 15 residues. Germline CDR1 and CDR2: SGHRS and YFSETQ. V lost 4 bases and J lost 5, with 15 bases in between. The CDR3 protein is CASSPTGTSNEKLFF. The DNA of the CDR3 is TGCGCCAGCAGCCCAACCGGGACAAGCAATGAAAAACTGTTTTTT.

The chain recombines TRBV4-3 with TRBJ2-5; TRBD2 aligns across 10 bases. The CDR3 has 20 amino acids. The V gene's germline CDR1 is LGHNA and CDR2 YSLEER. V lost 1 base to trimming and J lost 2 bases; unmatched junction nucleotides: 16. In DNA, the CDR3 is TGCGCCAGCAGCCAAGTGGGGTTAGCGGGGGGCATATCCTGGCAAGAGACCCAGTACTTC. Protein sequence: CASSQVGLAGGISWQETQYF.

CDR3: CASSYSNPRAGNTIYF. As DNA, the CDR3 is TGTGCCAGCAGTTACTCGAATCCGAGGGCTGGAAACACCATATATTTT. The J gene is TRBJ1-3, the V gene TRBV6-5; D not certain. The CDR3 consists of 16 residues. Germline CDR1 reads MNHEY; CDR2 reads SVGAGI. The V end was cut by 0 bases, the J end by 2 bases, with 11 bases between.

The table lists this clone with a few counts. The gene calls are TRBV4-1 and TRBJ1-4; 9 bases map to TRBD1. The CDR3 contains 15 residues. Trimming took 4 bases from V and 8 from J; bases not matched to a gene: 8. The germline CDR1 and CDR2 sequences are MGHRA and YSYEKL. The CDR3 region is CASSLRTGEGEKLFF. For the CDR3, the DNA is TGCGCCAGCAGCCTACGGACAGGGGAGGGCGAAAAACTGTTTTTT.